This TCR beta chain stems from a study of blood T cell repertoires in COVID-19 (dated by TCRdb to 2018 to 2021). In the study overall: The collaborator samples originated in the United States, Italy and Spain and spanned the acute and convalescent phases of COVID-19. The material from the prospective study consisted of cDNA or gDNA derived from T cells, B-cell-depleted T cells, or PBMCs. Subjects who had been exposed to COVID-19, were actively infected with it, or had recovered from it provided the deeply sampled blood TCRbeta repertoires that made up the dataset. The repertoires were released in a freely available public database intended as a resource for research on the immune response to SARS-CoV-2. Samples came from the ongoing ImmuneRACE study (first 160 participants) plus 1,254 subjects from 6 global collaborators. Sample metadata almost always included a de-identified subject ID, COVID-19 status, age in years and sex. HLA class I and class II types, where available, came from metadata supplied by the sample provider rather than from assay-based typing.

Turning to this clone: It lacks a known antigen. Base qualities were left out, and no much larger clone turns up one base away.

The full study reports these points: How much clinical and demographic metadata was included differed by source and by participant, and the metadata was provided uncurated.

TCRbeta CDR3 regions were amplified from genomic DNA using the immunoSEQ Assay, a bias-controlled multiplex PCR. The original methods were these. Nucleated cell counts per sample were estimated from amplification of reference gene primers within the assay. To quantify the absolute abundance of each unique TCRbeta CDR3 rearrangement, sequence reads were collapsed and filtered. For each sample, productive Simpson clonality was calculated as the square root of Simpson's diversity index over productive rearrangements. TCRdb limited this immuneACCESS table to in-frame rearrangements with V and J called. A share of clones is missing; checked studies link under half to unresolved V genes, and the rest is unexplained. V, J and clone size derive from that table, while D and trimming were established from the DNA sequence. Across this sample there are 150,000 to 160,000 clones, with 75% to 85% seen only once. The top ten clonotypes cover under 0.75% of the sample.

Whole blood was collected in K2EDTA tubes by collaborating institutions according to the institutions' own protocols. For TCRbeta analysis, collaborators shipped samples in one of three forms: frozen whole blood, isolated PBMCs, or DNA extracted from either of those sample types. V gives up 1 base and J gives up 0 bases, and the segment between their germline ends measures 13 bases. The CDR3 goes from the cysteine to the phenylalanine over 17 residues. Here the CDR3 DNA is all that survives: 51 bases in frame from base 1. In the germline V gene, CDR1 corresponds to SGHTA and CDR2 to FQGNSA. The sequenced sample consisted of peripheral blood. This clonotype was sampled from a man aged 55 to 69 with acute or convalescent COVID-19. The chain uses TRBV7-2 and TRBJ1-5; TRBD1 is a possible D gene, resting on 6 matching bases. The CDR3 region reads CASSLVGTQSSNQPQHF. The nucleotide sequence reads as follows: TGTGCCAGCAGCTTAGTCGGGACACAATCTAGCAATCAGCCCCAGCATTTT.